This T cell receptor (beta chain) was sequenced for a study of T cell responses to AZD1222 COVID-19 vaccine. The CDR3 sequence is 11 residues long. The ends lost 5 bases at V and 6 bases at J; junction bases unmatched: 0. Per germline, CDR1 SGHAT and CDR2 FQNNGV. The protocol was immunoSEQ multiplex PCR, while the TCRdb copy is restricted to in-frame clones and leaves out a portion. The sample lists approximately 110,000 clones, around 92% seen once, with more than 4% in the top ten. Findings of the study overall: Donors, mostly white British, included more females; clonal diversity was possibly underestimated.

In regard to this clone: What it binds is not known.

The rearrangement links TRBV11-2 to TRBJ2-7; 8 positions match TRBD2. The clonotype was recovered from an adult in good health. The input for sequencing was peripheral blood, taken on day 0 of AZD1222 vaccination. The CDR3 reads CASSAGGEQYF. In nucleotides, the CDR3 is TGTGCCAGCAGCGCGGGGGGCGAGCAGTACTTC.